This is a list of T cell receptor beta chains from one sample in a study of cytomegalovirus exposure and HLA in healthy donors. Clones were read by immunoSEQ multiplex PCR, and TCRdb kept only the in-frame ones, dropping some. The sample spans around 35,000 clones; the ten largest clones claim about 1.9%. Sequenced material: PBMCs. These receptors were obtained from a woman in her forties in good health and CMV-seropositive. The CDR3 runs from the conserved cysteine through the conserved F or W. A D gene is named only where the DNA matches it firmly. Clone size, where shown, is once, few, many, or a class for clones that have expanded.

clone size: -
D gene: -
J gene: TRBJ1-1
V gene: TRBV14
CDR3 protein: CASSQLGATEAFF

clone size: -
D gene: -
J gene: TRBJ1-3
V gene: TRBV9
CDR3 protein: CASSVKATGNTIYF

clone size: -
D gene: -
J gene: TRBJ1-5
V gene: TRBV6-6
CDR3 protein: CATEGRRSNQPQHF

clone size: -
D gene: -
J gene: TRBJ1-3
V gene: TRBV5-1
CDR3 protein: CASRPGAVSGNTIYF

clone size: -
D gene: TRBD1
J gene: TRBJ1-3
V gene: TRBV5-1
CDR3 protein: CASSLGQGAPGNTIYF

clone size: -
D gene: TRBD1
J gene: TRBJ2-7
V gene: TRBV27
CDR3 protein: CASSPLPTGSYEQYF

clone size: -
D gene: -
J gene: TRBJ2-3
V gene: TRBV7-9
CDR3 protein: CASSLAGQATDTQYF

clone size: -
D gene: -
J gene: TRBJ1-5
V gene: TRBV2
CDR3 protein: CASSDRGGVLGWRNQPQHF

clone size: -
D gene: -
J gene: TRBJ2-1
V gene: TRBV27
CDR3 protein: CASSDWYNEQFF

clone size: -
D gene: TRBD2
J gene: TRBJ2-2
V gene: TRBV19
CDR3 protein: CASRLAGGDGELFF

clone size: -
D gene: TRBD2
J gene: TRBJ2-1
V gene: TRBV5-1
CDR3 protein: CASSGTSGGSYNEQFF

clone size: -
D gene: TRBD2
J gene: TRBJ2-1
V gene: TRBV6-5
CDR3 protein: CASSAHGGNGDEQFF

clone size: -
D gene: TRBD1
J gene: TRBJ2-2
V gene: TRBV2
CDR3 protein: CASSDHKMATGGPGELFF

clone size: -
D gene: TRBD2
J gene: TRBJ2-3
V gene: TRBV4-1
CDR3 protein: CASSQGPQRRGSTDTQYF

clone size: -
D gene: -
J gene: TRBJ2-1
V gene: TRBV6-6
CDR3 protein: CASDPGEGSYNEQFF

clone size: -
D gene: TRBD1
J gene: TRBJ1-2
V gene: TRBV28
CDR3 protein: CASSSDRDYGYTF

clone size: -
D gene: -
J gene: TRBJ2-3
V gene: TRBV30
CDR3 protein: CAWGPGHTTDTQYF

clone size: -
D gene: TRBD2
J gene: TRBJ2-3
V gene: TRBV7-9
CDR3 protein: CASSPGIGLAGGLTDTQYF

clone size: -
D gene: -
J gene: TRBJ2-7
V gene: TRBV19
CDR3 protein: CASTLLSAGVSEQYF

clone size: -
D gene: -
J gene: TRBJ1-2
V gene: TRBV28
CDR3 protein: CASTTANYGYTF

clone size: -
D gene: -
J gene: TRBJ1-4
V gene: TRBV27
CDR3 protein: CASSFTRSEKLFF

clone size: -
D gene: -
J gene: TRBJ1-5
V gene: TRBV28
CDR3 protein: CASSLSGGRVQPQHF

clone size: -
D gene: TRBD1
J gene: TRBJ1-1
V gene: TRBV4-2
CDR3 protein: CASSQGDRARSGETEAFF

clone size: -
D gene: -
J gene: TRBJ1-3
V gene: TRBV5-1
CDR3 protein: CASREGLAGNTIYF

clone size: -
D gene: TRBD2
J gene: TRBJ2-6
V gene: TRBV7-2
CDR3 protein: CASSLVAWGGTGVF

clone size: -
D gene: -
J gene: TRBJ2-7
V gene: TRBV15
CDR3 protein: CATSRDPYGQYF

clone size: -
D gene: TRBD2
J gene: TRBJ2-5
V gene: TRBV6-1
CDR3 protein: CASSHSGGAKTQYF

clone size: -
D gene: -
J gene: TRBJ1-4
V gene: TRBV10-3
CDR3 protein: CAISESPREKLFF

clone size: -
D gene: TRBD1
J gene: TRBJ2-1
V gene: TRBV28
CDR3 protein: CASTTFLRTGLNEQFF

clone size: -
D gene: -
J gene: TRBJ1-5
V gene: TRBV14
CDR3 protein: CASSHRPGGSNQPQHF

clone size: -
D gene: TRBD2
J gene: TRBJ2-2
V gene: TRBV28
CDR3 protein: CASRNTLAGANTGELFF

clone size: -
D gene: -
J gene: TRBJ1-1
V gene: TRBV28
CDR3 protein: CASSSLGLRGNTEAFF

clone size: -
D gene: -
J gene: TRBJ2-7
V gene: TRBV14
CDR3 protein: CASGSGVFEQYF

clone size: -
D gene: -
J gene: TRBJ1-1
V gene: TRBV7-3
CDR3 protein: CASSSQGNTEAFF

clone size: -
D gene: -
J gene: TRBJ2-3
V gene: TRBV5-1
CDR3 protein: CASSKSVLTDTQYF

clone size: -
D gene: -
J gene: TRBJ2-4
V gene: TRBV6-5
CDR3 protein: CASSYSRQGLQYF

clone size: -
D gene: TRBD2
J gene: TRBJ2-1
V gene: TRBV6-1
CDR3 protein: CASSLAGAYNEQFF

clone size: -
D gene: TRBD1
J gene: TRBJ1-1
V gene: TRBV28
CDR3 protein: CASSLNRGRWDTEAFF

clone size: medium-sized
D gene: -
J gene: TRBJ2-1
V gene: TRBV2
CDR3 protein: CASSASPEQFF

clone size: -
D gene: -
J gene: TRBJ1-5
V gene: TRBV6-1
CDR3 protein: CASSEAKGFQPQHF

clone size: -
D gene: -
J gene: TRBJ2-7
V gene: TRBV2
CDR3 protein: CASSEVAIYEQYF

clone size: -
D gene: TRBD1
J gene: TRBJ1-4
V gene: TRBV18
CDR3 protein: CASSPTGGDNEKLFF

clone size: -
D gene: TRBD1
J gene: TRBJ1-5
V gene: TRBV28
CDR3 protein: CASRRTGLGQPQHF

clone size: -
D gene: -
J gene: TRBJ2-3
V gene: TRBV28
CDR3 protein: CASSVELTVRGDTQYF

clone size: -
D gene: TRBD2
J gene: TRBJ2-7
V gene: TRBV7-2
CDR3 protein: CASSPPGLGRYEQYF

clone size: -
D gene: -
J gene: TRBJ2-4
V gene: TRBV2
CDR3 protein: CASSETYGRARFQYF

clone size: -
D gene: TRBD1
J gene: TRBJ2-2
V gene: TRBV5-1
CDR3 protein: CASSLTRDSYTGELFF

clone size: -
D gene: -
J gene: TRBJ2-7
V gene: TRBV28
CDR3 protein: CASSGGETVVFEQYF

clone size: -
D gene: TRBD1
J gene: TRBJ1-4
V gene: TRBV5-1
CDR3 protein: CASSFQGAQREKLFF